What follows is one T cell receptor beta chain and its context. The sample comes from a study of blood T cell repertoires in COVID-19. Across the whole study: Researchers got acute and convalescent COVID-19 samples from the United States, Italy and Spain. PBMCs, B-cell-depleted T cells, or T cells provided the cDNA or gDNA that made up the material.

Original processing methods: Estimation of nucleated cell counts was performed using reference gene primer amplification. TCRdb keeps only in-frame clones here, not all; method: immunoSEQ multiplex PCR. V and J calls and clone size are as listed in that table; D and trimming were resolved from the DNA. Here the sample spans a few hundred thousand clones, roughly nine tenths being singletons. This CDR3 region has 17 residues. Unmatched junction bases numbered 11, after V lost 6 bases and J lost 0 bases. CDR1 KGHSH and CDR2 LQKENI come from the germline V gene. The sequenced sample was peripheral blood. This receptor was obtained from a man between 18 and 35 years old who had recovered from COVID-19. V and J are TRBV18 and TRBJ1-3; 7 nucleotides align to TRBD1. The CDR3 spells CASSLLGQDNSGNTIYF. The CDR3 DNA sequence: TGTGCCAGCTCGCTACTCGGACAGGACAACTCTGGAAACACCATATATTTT.